This section outlines one TCR beta chain sequence together with its context. The data derive from a study of blood T cell repertoires in COVID-19. Repertoires were generated with immunoSEQ multiplex PCR, while TCRdb's copy carries only in-frame clones and drops some. Of some 320,000 clones listed, approximately 89% were seen once; the top ten hold approximately 2.9%. This sequence was found in a woman aged 50 to 60 who had been exposed to COVID-19. Specimen: PBMCs or T cells enriched from blood (not recorded which).

CDR3 nucleotide sequence: TGTGCCATCAGGGGGGAGGCAAATCCAAACACTGAAGCTTTCTTT. Encoded protein: CAIRGEANPNTEAFF. The J gene is TRBJ1-1, the V gene TRBV10-3, with D maybe TRBD1 (5 bases). Germline loops: CDR1 ENHRY, CDR2 SYGVKD. The V and J ends lost 6 bases and 2 bases respectively, with 16 bases between them. The CDR3 loop spans 15 amino acids.